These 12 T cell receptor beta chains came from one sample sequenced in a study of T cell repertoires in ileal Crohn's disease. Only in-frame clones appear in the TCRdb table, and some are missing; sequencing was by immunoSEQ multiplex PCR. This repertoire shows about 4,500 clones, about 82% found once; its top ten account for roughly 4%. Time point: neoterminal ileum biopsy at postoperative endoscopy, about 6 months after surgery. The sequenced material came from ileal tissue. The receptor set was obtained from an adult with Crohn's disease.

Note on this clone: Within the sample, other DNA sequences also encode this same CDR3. CDR3 DNA sequence: TGCGCCAGCAGCCAAGAAGTGGGGTACGAGCAGTACTTC. It translates to CASSQEVGYEQYF. This chain links TRBV4-1 with TRBJ2-7; the D is unclear. This CDR3 region has 13 residues. V was pared by 0 bases and J by 4 bases, with 7 bases between. CDR1 and CDR2 (germline): MGHRA, YSYEKL.

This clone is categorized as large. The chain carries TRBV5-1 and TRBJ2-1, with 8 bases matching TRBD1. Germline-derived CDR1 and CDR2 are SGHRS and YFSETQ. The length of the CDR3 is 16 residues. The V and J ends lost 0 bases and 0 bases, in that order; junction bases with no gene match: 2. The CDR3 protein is CASSLETGASYNEQFF. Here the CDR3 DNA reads TGCGCCAGCAGCTTGGAGACAGGGGCCTCCTACAATGAGCAGTTCTTC.

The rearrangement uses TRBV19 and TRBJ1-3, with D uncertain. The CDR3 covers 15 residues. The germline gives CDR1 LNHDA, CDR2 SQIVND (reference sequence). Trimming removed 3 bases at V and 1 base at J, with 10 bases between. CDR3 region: CASSISGMSGNTIYF. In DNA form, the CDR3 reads TGTGCCAGTAGTATCTCCGGAATGTCTGGAAACACCATATATTTT.

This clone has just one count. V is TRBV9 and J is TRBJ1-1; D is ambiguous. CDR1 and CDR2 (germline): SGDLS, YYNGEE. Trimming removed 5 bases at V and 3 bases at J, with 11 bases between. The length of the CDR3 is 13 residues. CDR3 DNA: TGTGCCAGCAGTCGTAGCTTAGACACTGAAGCTTTCTTT. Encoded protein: CASSRSLDTEAFF.

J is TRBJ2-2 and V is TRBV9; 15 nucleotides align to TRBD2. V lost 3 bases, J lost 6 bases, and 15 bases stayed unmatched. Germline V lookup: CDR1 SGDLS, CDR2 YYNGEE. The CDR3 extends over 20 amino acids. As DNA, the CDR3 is TGTGCCAGCAGCGCCCTAGGACTAGCGGGAGGGCCGGTCAGACCCGGGGAGCTGTTTTTT. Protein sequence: CASSALGLAGGPVRPGELFF.

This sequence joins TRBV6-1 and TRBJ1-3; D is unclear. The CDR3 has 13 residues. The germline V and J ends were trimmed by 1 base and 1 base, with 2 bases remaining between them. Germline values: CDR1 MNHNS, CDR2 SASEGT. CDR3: CASSEESGNTIYF. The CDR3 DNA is TGTGCCAGCAGTGAAGAATCTGGAAACACCATATATTTT.

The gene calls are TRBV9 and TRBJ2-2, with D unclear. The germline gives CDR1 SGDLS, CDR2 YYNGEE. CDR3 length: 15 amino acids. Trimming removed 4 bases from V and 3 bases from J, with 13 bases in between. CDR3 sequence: CASSFEDRYTGELFF. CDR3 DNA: TGTGCCAGCAGCTTCGAGGACCGATACACCGGGGAGCTGTTTTTT.

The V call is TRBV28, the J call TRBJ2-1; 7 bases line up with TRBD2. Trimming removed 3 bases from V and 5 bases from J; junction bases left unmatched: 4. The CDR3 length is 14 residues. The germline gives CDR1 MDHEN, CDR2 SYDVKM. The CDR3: CASSFRDYNNEQFF. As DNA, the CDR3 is TGTGCCAGCAGTTTCCGGGACTACAACAATGAGCAGTTCTTC.

The CDR3 region has the DNA TGTGCCATCAGTGAGTCGGGAGGTTCGGTACAGGGGCGGTATAGCTCCTACGAGCAGTACTTC. Translating gives CAISESGGSVQGRYSSYEQYF. This rearrangement joins TRBV10-3 to TRBJ2-7; D perhaps matches TRBD1 (7 bases). This CDR3 region has 21 residues. CDR1 is ENHRY and CDR2 is SYGVKD in the germline V gene. V lost 0 bases to trimming and J lost 0 bases, with 27 bases between them.

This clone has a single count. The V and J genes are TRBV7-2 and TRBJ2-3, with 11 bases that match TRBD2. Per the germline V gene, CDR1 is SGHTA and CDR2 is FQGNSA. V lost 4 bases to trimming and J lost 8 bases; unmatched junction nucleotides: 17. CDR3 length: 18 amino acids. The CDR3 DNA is TGTGCCAGCAGCTCCGACGGACTAGCGGGCAGGGGGGGAGGTACGCAGTATTTT. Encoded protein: CASSSDGLAGRGGGTQYF.

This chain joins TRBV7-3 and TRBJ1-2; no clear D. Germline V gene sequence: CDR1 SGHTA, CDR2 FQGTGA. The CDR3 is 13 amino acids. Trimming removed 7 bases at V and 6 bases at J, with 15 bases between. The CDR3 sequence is CASTPDVRNGYTF. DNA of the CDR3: TGTGCCAGCACCCCTGATGTTCGGAATGGCTACACCTTC.

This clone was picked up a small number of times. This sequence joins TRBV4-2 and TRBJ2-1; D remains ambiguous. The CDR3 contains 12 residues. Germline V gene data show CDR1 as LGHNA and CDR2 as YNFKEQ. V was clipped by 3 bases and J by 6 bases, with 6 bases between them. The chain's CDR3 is CASSQGINEQFF. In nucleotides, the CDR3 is TGTGCCAGCAGCCAGGGCATCAATGAGCAGTTCTTC.